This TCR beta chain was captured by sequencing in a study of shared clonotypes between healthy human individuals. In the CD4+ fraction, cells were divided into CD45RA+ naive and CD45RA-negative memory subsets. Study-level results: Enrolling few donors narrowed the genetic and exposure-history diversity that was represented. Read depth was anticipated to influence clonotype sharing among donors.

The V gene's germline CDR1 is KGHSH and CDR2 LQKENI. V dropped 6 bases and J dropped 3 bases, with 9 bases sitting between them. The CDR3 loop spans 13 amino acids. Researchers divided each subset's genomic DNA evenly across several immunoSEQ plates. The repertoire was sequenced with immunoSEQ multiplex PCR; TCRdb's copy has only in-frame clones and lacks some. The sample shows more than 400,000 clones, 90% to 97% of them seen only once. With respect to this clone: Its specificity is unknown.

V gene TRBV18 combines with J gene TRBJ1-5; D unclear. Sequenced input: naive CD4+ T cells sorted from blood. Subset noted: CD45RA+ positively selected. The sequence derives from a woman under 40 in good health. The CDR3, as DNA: TGTGCCAGCTCCCGCGACGCCAATCAGCCCCAGCATTTT. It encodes CASSRDANQPQHF.